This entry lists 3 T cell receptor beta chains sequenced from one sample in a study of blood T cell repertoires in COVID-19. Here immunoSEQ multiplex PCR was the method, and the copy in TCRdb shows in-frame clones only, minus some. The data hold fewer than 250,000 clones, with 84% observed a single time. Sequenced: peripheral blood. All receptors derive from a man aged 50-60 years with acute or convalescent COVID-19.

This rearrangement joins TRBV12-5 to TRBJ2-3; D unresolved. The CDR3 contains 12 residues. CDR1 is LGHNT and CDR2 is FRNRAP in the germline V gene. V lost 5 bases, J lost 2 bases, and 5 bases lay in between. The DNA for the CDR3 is TGTGCTAGTGGTCCCTACACAGATACGCAGTATTTT. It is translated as CASGPYTDTQYF.

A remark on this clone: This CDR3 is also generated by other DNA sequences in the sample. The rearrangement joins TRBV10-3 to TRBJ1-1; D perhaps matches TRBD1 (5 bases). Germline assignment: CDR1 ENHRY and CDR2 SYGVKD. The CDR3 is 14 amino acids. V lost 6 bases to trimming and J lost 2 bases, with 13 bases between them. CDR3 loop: CAISDGGGNTEAFF. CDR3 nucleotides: TGTGCCATCAGCGACGGCGGGGGAAACACTGAAGCTTTCTTT.

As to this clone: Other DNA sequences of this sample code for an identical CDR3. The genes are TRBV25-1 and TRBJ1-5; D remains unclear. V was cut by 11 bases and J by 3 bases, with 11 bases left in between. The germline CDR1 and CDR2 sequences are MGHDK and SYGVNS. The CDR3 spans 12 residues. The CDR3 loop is CASNRDNQPQHF. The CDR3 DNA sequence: TGTGCCTCCAATCGGGACAATCAGCCCCAGCATTTT.